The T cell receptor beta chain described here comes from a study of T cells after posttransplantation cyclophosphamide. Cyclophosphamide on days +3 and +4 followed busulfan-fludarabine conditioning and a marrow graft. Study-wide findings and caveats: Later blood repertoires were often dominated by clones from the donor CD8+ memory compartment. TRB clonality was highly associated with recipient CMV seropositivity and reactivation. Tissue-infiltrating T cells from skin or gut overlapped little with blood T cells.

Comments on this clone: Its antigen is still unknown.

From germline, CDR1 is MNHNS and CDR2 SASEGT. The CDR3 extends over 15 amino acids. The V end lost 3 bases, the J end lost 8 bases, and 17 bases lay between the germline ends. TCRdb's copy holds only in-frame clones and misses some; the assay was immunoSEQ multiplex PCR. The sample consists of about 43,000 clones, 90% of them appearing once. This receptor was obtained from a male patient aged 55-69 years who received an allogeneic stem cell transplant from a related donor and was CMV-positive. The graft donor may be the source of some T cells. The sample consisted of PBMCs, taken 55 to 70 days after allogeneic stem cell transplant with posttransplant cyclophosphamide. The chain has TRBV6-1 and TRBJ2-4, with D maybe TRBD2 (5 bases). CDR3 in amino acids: CASSDLDFLGDIQYF. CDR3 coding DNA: TGTGCCAGCAGTGATTTAGACTTCTTGGGAGACATTCAGTACTTC.